This TCR beta chain comes out of a study of tumor and adjacent non-tumor tissue in lung cancer (dated by TCRdb to the late 2010s). For the study in its entirety: Of the cohort, around eleven patients had adenocarcinoma, 2 had squamous cell carcinoma and 1 had small cell lung cancer. A total of some 130,000,000 productive TCRbeta reads were generated by sequencing, corresponding to an average of around 3.8 million reads per sample. The study compared bulk TCRbeta repertoires between lung tumor tissue and matched distant non-tumor lung tissue from fewer than 18 lung cancer patients. The roughly 15 patients were aged roughly 31 to 80 years, included roughly ten men and 5 women, and had TNM stage I to III disease. About 30 paired specimens, one tumor and one normal lung sample per patient, were profiled by TCRbeta CDR3 sequencing.

The CDR3 goes from the cysteine to the phenylalanine over 13 residues. The kept DNA is CDR3 alone, 39 bases in frame from the first base. Taken from the germline V gene, the CDR1 and CDR2 loops are SQVTM and ANQGSEA. As concerns this clonotype: The clone's antigen remains unknown. Its ends do not fully match the called genes, so a read error is possible.

The full study reports these points: Significantly higher TCR diversity was found in younger patients, and higher tumor TCR diversity was associated with shorter overall and disease-free survival. The top 100 clones accounted for a significantly larger cumulative portion of the repertoire in normal lung than in tumor tissue. The cohort had only around 15 patients, and the authors noted that larger samples and more detailed clinical data are needed. Neither the sequencing platform nor unique molecular identifiers are named or mentioned anywhere in the methods. Significantly higher TCR diversity (inverse Simpson) was observed in tumor tissue than in normal lung tissue (around 450 vs 150, P = 0.0075, Mann-Whitney U test). Because peripheral blood was not sequenced, the blood TCRbeta repertoires of the lung cancer patients in the study went unexamined.

Libraries came from multiplex PCR. Sequencer: Illumina HiSeq 2500. TCRbeta libraries were built by three rounds of nested PCR using primers (Table S4), following protocols modified from ARM-PCR. Before sequencing, PCR products of 200-500 bp were excised from the gel and purified with the QIAquick gel extraction kit. The study's processing was this. Reads were cleaned using Trimmomatic, were merged into complete CDR3 sequences using FLASH, and were assigned to V(D)J germline segments using MiTCR. Clonal diversity was calculated as the inverse Simpson's index using VDJtools. A read counted as productive if the sequence was in-frame and lacked a premature stop codon. TCRdb itself trimmed the public reads at Q25 with fastp, ran MiXCR and retained productive beta chains. CDR3 protein sequences are deduplicated, and each keeps its most common genes and DNA. TCRdb's processing, not the study's, gives the V and J calls here. Within this sample are about 100,000 distinct CDR3 sequences, with more than 55% of them counted one time only. Around 20% of the sample rests with the top ten.

RNA was extracted from bulk unsorted tissue and checked for quality with a NanoDrop ND-1000 and an Agilent 2100. For the normal lung samples, distant non-tumor tissue was collected more than 3 cm away from the tumor edge. All donors had newly diagnosed lung cancer, had not received prior chemotherapy, and were admitted for thoracic surgery in China between August and November 2014. The study excluded patients who had received radiotherapy or chemotherapy before or who had another cancer at the same time. Surgical tissue pieces of roughly 1-2.1 cm3 were preserved in RNAlater solution and stored at -80 °C until use.

This receptor was identified in a young man with non-small cell lung cancer. The rearrangement combines TRBV29-1 with TRBJ2-7; TRBD1 is possibly the D segment (6 matching bases). The specimen sequenced was distant non-tumor lung tissue. The CDR3 region has the sequence CSVLKGESYEQYF. The nucleotide sequence is TGCAGCGTTCTGAAGGGGGAGTCCTACGAGCAATACTTC.